This TCR beta chain was obtained from a study of CD8+ T cells in alopecia areata. This clone appeared once. V gave up 9 bases and J gave up 0 bases, with 15 bases separating them. This CDR3 is built from 14 residues. Germline assignment: CDR1 SGHTA and CDR2 FQGNSA. Treatment reported: oral pan-JAK inhibitor, 5-10 mg twice daily. As the sequencing template, cDNA was produced by extracting RNA and reverse transcribing it. The assay was immunoSEQ multiplex PCR, and TCRdb's table has in-frame clones only and misses some. Seen here are fewer than 200,000 clones, 60% observed once, and the top ten hold about 14%.

The specimen was CD4+ T cells sorted from blood, collected at week 24, from a patient treated with tofacitinib. This TCR was recovered from a human donor with alopecia areata. The chain couples TRBV7-2 to TRBJ2-7; D is ambiguous. The CDR3 DNA reads as TGTGCCAGTGCGCACGACCCCTACTCCTACGAGCAGTACTTC. Amino acids: CASAHDPYSYEQYF.